This is a list of T cell receptor beta chains from one sample in a study of T cell changes during pregnancy in multiple sclerosis. Some clones are missing from TCRdb's copy, which holds only in-frame ones; the method was immunoSEQ multiplex PCR. The data hold approximately 100,000 clones, with 85% to 95% observed a single time. Sample: peripheral blood, taken in the third trimester of pregnancy. The receptors originated from a female donor with multiple sclerosis, enrolled in a pregnancy study. Each CDR3 is given with its conserved first and last residue. The D gene is left open where the match is weak. Size is omitted from some rows. Given values are once, few, many or a class for expanded clones.

TRBV4-2	NA	NA	TRBJ2-2	CASSQEEGTTGELFF	TGTGCCAGCAGCCAAGAGGAGGGAACCACCGGGGAGCTGTTTTTT
TRBV15	once	TRBD1	TRBJ1-4	CATSREKGAGEKLFF	TGTGCCACCAGCAGAGAGAAGGGGGCAGGTGAAAAACTGTTTTTT
TRBV7-2	NA	NA	TRBJ2-6	CASSLARGGANVLTF	TGTGCCAGCAGCTTAGCTCGCGGTGGGGCCAACGTCCTGACTTTC
TRBV14	NA	TRBD2	TRBJ2-1	CASSQDLLAGGRYNEQFF	TGTGCCAGCAGCCAAGATCTTCTAGCGGGAGGAAGGTACAATGAGCAGTTCTTC
TRBV5-1	NA	NA	TRBJ2-1	CASSLAQDEQFF	TGCGCCAGCAGCTTGGCGCAGGATGAGCAGTTCTTC
TRBV21-1	NA	NA	TRBJ1-5	CASSRQGLPGGNQPQHF	TGTGCCAGCAGCCGCCAGGGTCTTCCGGGCGGCAATCAGCCCCAGCATTTT
TRBV2	NA	NA	TRBJ2-6	CASSEIGVTGANVLTF	TGTGCCAGCAGTGAAATCGGGGTAACTGGGGCCAACGTCCTGACTTTC
TRBV9	NA	NA	TRBJ2-4	CASSVDGPRQGKNIQYF	TGTGCCAGCAGCGTAGATGGGCCACGGCAGGGCAAAAACATTCAGTACTTC
TRBV7-2	NA	TRBD1	TRBJ1-5	CASSARQGDQPQHF	TGTGCCAGCAGCGCCCGACAGGGAGATCAGCCCCAGCATTTT
TRBV2	NA	TRBD2	TRBJ2-1	CASSEEGAGVGSEQFF	TGTGCCAGCAGTGAAGAAGGAGCGGGAGTGGGGAGTGAGCAGTTCTTC
TRBV28	NA	NA	TRBJ1-5	CASRDSMGQPQHF	TGTGCCAGCAGAGACAGTATGGGTCAGCCCCAGCATTTT
TRBV27	NA	NA	TRBJ1-5	CASSPLTGLLPPSNQPQHF	TGTGCCAGCAGCCCCTTGACAGGCCTTCTCCCACCTAGCAATCAGCCCCAGCATTTT
TRBV6-5	NA	NA	TRBJ2-3	CASSLPTGTQYF	TGTGCCAGCAGCCTACCAACCGGTACGCAGTATTTT
TRBV28	NA	NA	TRBJ1-5	CASSFSQPQHF	TGTGCCAGCAGTTTTAGTCAGCCCCAGCATTTT
TRBV27	NA	TRBD2	TRBJ2-2	CASSFQRGRNTGELFF	TGTGCCAGCAGTTTCCAGCGGGGGCGCAACACCGGGGAGCTGTTTTTT
TRBV7-9	NA	NA	TRBJ1-1	CASEGLWNTEAFF	TGTGCCAGCGAGGGACTCTGGAACACTGAAGCTTTCTTT
TRBV28	once	TRBD1	TRBJ1-5	CASSPSQGLGNQPQHF	TGTGCCAGCAGTCCATCACAGGGGTTAGGCAATCAGCCCCAGCATTTT
TRBV7-3	NA	NA	TRBJ2-1	CASSHRPRGRSYNEQFF	TGTGCCAGCAGCCACCGACCCAGGGGACGCTCCTACAATGAGCAGTTCTTC
TRBV7-9	NA	TRBD1	TRBJ2-7	CASSLAGRGYEQYF	TGTGCCAGCAGCTTAGCTGGCAGGGGGTACGAGCAGTACTTC
TRBV6-6	few	NA	TRBJ2-2	CASSYPTGELFF	TGTGCCAGCAGTTATCCGACCGGGGAGCTGTTTTTT
TRBV28	NA	NA	TRBJ1-3	CASSELRGGVPGNTIYF	TGTGCCAGCAGCGAACTCCGAGGGGGGGTTCCTGGAAACACCATATATTTT
TRBV5-1	NA	NA	TRBJ2-6	CASSLDVRAGSGANVLTF	TGCGCCAGCAGCTTGGATGTCAGGGCAGGCTCTGGGGCCAACGTCCTGACTTTC
TRBV19	NA	TRBD1	TRBJ2-7	CASSRGQDRRYEQYF	TGTGCCAGTAGTAGAGGGCAGGACAGGCGATACGAGCAGTACTTC
TRBV19	NA	TRBD2	TRBJ2-2	CASSMGGGSRAGELFF	TGTGCCAGTAGTATGGGAGGCGGGAGTAGGGCCGGGGAGCTGTTTTTT
TRBV19	NA	TRBD1	TRBJ2-5	CASSSGQQETQYF	TGTGCCAGTAGTTCGGGACAGCAAGAGACCCAGTACTTC
TRBV5-6	NA	NA	TRBJ1-1	CASSLRQQSQKGNTEAFF	TGTGCCAGCAGCTTACGGCAACAGAGCCAAAAAGGGAACACTGAAGCTTTCTTT
TRBV7-6	NA	NA	TRBJ1-1	CASSYQGNTEAFF	TGTGCCAGCAGCTATCAGGGTAACACTGAAGCTTTCTTT
TRBV29-1	NA	NA	TRBJ2-1	CSVVFFLGTSYNEQFF	TGCAGCGTTGTTTTTTTCTTGGGGACATCCTACAATGAGCAGTTCTTC
TRBV5-1	NA	TRBD2	TRBJ2-1	CASTRTSGRDNEQFF	TGCGCCAGCACCAGGACTAGCGGGAGAGACAATGAGCAGTTCTTC
TRBV28	NA	NA	TRBJ2-2	CASLVARGNTGELFF	TGTGCCAGTCTGGTGGCTAGAGGGAACACCGGGGAGCTGTTTTTT
TRBV19	once	TRBD1	TRBJ1-2	CASIRPGQGNYGYTF	TGTGCCAGTATCCGACCGGGACAGGGGAACTATGGCTACACCTTC
TRBV28	NA	NA	TRBJ1-1	CASRGTPMNTEAFF	TGTGCCAGCAGAGGGACACCAATGAACACTGAAGCTTTCTTT
TRBV7-2	NA	NA	TRBJ1-2	CASSLGTAYGYTF	TGTGCCAGCAGCCTCGGGACTGCCTATGGCTACACCTTC
TRBV7-6	NA	TRBD2	TRBJ2-1	CASSLRPLAGGPSEQFF	TGTGCCAGCAGCTTAAGACCTCTAGCGGGAGGGCCAAGTGAGCAGTTCTTC
TRBV7-8	NA	NA	TRBJ1-5	CASSFYGTNQPQHF	TGTGCCAGCAGCTTTTACGGGACTAATCAGCCCCAGCATTTT
TRBV6-5	NA	TRBD2	TRBJ2-1	CASRPLAGAYPGEFF	TGTGCCAGCAGACCCCTAGCGGGAGCGTATCCTGGGGAGTTCTTC
TRBV6-6	NA	NA	TRBJ2-1	CASRTPGGNNEQFF	TGTGCCAGCAGGACCCCAGGCGGGAACAATGAGCAGTTCTTC
TRBV6-5	NA	NA	TRBJ1-2	CASSYGGANGYTF	TGTGCCAGCAGTTACGGAGGCGCGAATGGCTACACCTTC
TRBV6-5	NA	NA	TRBJ1-5	CASSYVSIFSNQPQHF	TGTGCCAGCAGTTACGTGAGTATTTTTAGCAATCAGCCCCAGCATTTT
TRBV28	once	NA	TRBJ1-2	CASSLYIGAEGYTF	TGTGCCAGCAGTTTATACATTGGGGCCGAGGGCTACACCTTC
TRBV14	NA	TRBD1	TRBJ2-7	CASSPRGQGRVIGLYEQYF	TGTGCCAGCAGCCCCCGCGGACAGGGGAGAGTTATCGGGCTTTACGAGCAGTACTTC
TRBV6-4	once	NA	TRBJ2-1	CASSVQGNSYNEQFF	TGTGCCAGCAGTGTACAGGGAAATTCCTACAATGAGCAGTTCTTC
TRBV27	NA	NA	TRBJ1-5	CASSLSGWGAQPQHF	TGTGCCAGCAGTTTATCGGGTTGGGGCGCTCAGCCCCAGCATTTT
TRBV28	NA	NA	TRBJ1-2	CASRPGGPNYGYTF	TGTGCCAGCAGGCCTGGCGGGCCAAACTATGGCTACACCTTC
TRBV7-9	NA	NA	TRBJ2-7	CASSLAQTSYEQYF	TGTGCCAGCAGCTTAGCGCAGACAAGCTACGAGCAGTACTTC
TRBV7-9	NA	NA	TRBJ2-3	CASSAGLRVTDTQYF	TGTGCCAGCAGCGCCGGGCTCAGGGTTACAGATACGCAGTATTTT
TRBV7-8	NA	NA	TRBJ2-5	CASSLDRVGLETQYF	TGTGCCAGCAGCTTAGACAGGGTGGGTTTAGAGACCCAGTACTTC
TRBV2	NA	NA	TRBJ2-7	CASHLTWSSYEQYF	TGTGCCAGCCATCTAACTTGGAGCTCCTACGAGCAGTACTTC
TRBV7-2	NA	NA	TRBJ2-5	CASSPQTATQETQYF	TGTGCCAGCAGCCCCCAGACAGCCACCCAAGAGACCCAGTACTTC
TRBV7-2	NA	NA	TRBJ1-2	CASSRGGSGGYTF	TGTGCCAGCAGCAGAGGGGGATCGGGAGGCTACACCTTC
TRBV9	NA	NA	TRBJ1-4	CASSVGGVGGKLFF	TGTGCCAGCAGCGTAGGGGGGGTTGGCGGAAAACTGTTTTTT
TRBV28	NA	TRBD1	TRBJ1-4	CASGRDRGDEKLFF	TGTGCCAGCGGTAGAGACAGGGGGGATGAAAAACTGTTTTTT
TRBV7-9	NA	NA	TRBJ2-7	CASSSRVSSYEQYF	TGTGCCAGCAGCTCCAGGGTGAGCTCCTACGAGCAGTACTTC
TRBV5-8	NA	NA	TRBJ2-5	CASSLTGTETQYF	TGTGCCAGCAGCTTAACAGGGACAGAGACCCAGTACTTC
TRBV4-2	NA	NA	TRBJ1-3	CASSQDRQGGENTIYF	TGTGCCAGCAGCCAAGATCGCCAGGGTGGCGAAAACACCATATATTTT
TRBV18	NA	NA	TRBJ2-7	CASSETRLGLSEQYF	TGTGCCAGCTCCGAGACAAGACTGGGGCTAAGCGAGCAGTACTTC
TRBV6-6	NA	TRBD1	TRBJ1-5	CASTETGGRNQPQHF	TGTGCCAGCACCGAGACAGGGGGACGCAATCAGCCCCAGCATTTT
TRBV19	NA	TRBD2	TRBJ2-1	CASSLLTGTSGSNEQFF	TGTGCCAGTAGTTTGCTAACCGGGACTAGCGGCTCTAATGAGCAGTTCTTC
TRBV7-8	once	NA	TRBJ2-2	CASSLRNTGELFF	TGTGCCAGCAGCCTCCGGAACACCGGGGAGCTGTTTTTT